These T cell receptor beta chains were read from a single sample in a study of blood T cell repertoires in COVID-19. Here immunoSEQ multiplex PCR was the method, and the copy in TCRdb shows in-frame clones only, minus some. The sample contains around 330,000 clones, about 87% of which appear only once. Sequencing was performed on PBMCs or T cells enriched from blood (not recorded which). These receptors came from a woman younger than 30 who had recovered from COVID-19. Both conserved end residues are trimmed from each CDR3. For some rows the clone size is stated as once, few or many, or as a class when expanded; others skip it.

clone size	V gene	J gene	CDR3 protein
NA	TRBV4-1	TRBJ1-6	ASSSLWTANSPLH
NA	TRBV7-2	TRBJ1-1	ASSWIQGIDAF
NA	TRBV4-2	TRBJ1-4	ASSQDILGGAANEKLF
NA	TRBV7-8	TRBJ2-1	ASRSLPAEANEQF
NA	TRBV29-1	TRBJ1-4	SVEEYREGEKLF
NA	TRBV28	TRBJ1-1	ASSLLVERRTEAF
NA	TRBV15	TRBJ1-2	ATSRVPLRVRNYGYT
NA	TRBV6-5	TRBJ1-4	ASGGTGSGEKLF
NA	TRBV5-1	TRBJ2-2	ASSLNANTGELF
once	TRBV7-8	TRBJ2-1	ASSLGSGGSPEF
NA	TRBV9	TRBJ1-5	ASSSGVGVSGNQPQH
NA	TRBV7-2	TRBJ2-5	ASSRNGGRSKETQY
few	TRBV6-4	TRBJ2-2	ASSEYETTGELF
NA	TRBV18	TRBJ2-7	ASSPGGYNEQY
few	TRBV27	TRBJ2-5	ASSLRGGTQY
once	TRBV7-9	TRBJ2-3	ASKRTGPTDTQY
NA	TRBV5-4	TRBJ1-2	ASSFGFGQGQGGFYGYT
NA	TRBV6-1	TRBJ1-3	ASSDWAGDGRNTIY
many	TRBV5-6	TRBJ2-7	ASSLGLKEYEQY
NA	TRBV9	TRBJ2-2	ASSSPGTEITGELF
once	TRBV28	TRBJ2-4	ASSLHQTENIQY
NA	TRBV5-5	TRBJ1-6	ASSLAGTVT
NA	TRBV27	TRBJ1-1	ASTDSIRSGVEAF
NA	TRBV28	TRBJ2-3	ASSTRGATSTDTQY
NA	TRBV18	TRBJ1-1	ASSYLAGFTEAF
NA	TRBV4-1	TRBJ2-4	ASSSYGLQGPGGIQY